This TCR beta chain was retrieved from a study of regulatory T cells in long-lasting Graves disease. Study-wide results and limits: Clonotypes that were public and shared totalled 2,500 to 3,500 in persistent patients versus roughly 1,000 in new patients.

In building TCR beta libraries, iRepertoire HTBI primers were used together with Arm-PCR of CDR3 regions. TCRdb independently ran MiXCR on the multiplex PCR reads; one entry per CDR3 protein. Here the sample spans about 400,000 distinct CDR3 sequences, about a fifth being singletons. The CDR3 length is 13 residues. Germline lookup yields CDR1 SQVTM and CDR2 ANQGSEA. Trimming at V came to 6 bases and at J to 4 bases, leaving 8 bases not matched to a gene. Time point here: persistent/refractory GD, antithyroid drugs over 5 years with positive TRAb. PBMC-derived RNA was used for the TCR library. This clonotype was seen more than once but under ten times. Its antigen is as yet unknown.

The V call is TRBV29-1, the J call TRBJ1-1, with TRBD1 matching 7 bases. This clonotype was obtained from a female donor with Graves disease. Specimen: peripheral blood mononuclear cells (PBMCs), collected when the disease was refractory, from a patient treated with antithyroid drugs. The CDR3 nucleotides are TGCAGCGTGGGAGGGGGCATGAGCACTGAAGCTTTCTTT. Its translation is CSVGGGMSTEAFF.